These 11 T cell receptor beta chains share one sample of origin, sequenced in a study of Graves' ophthalmopathy and Graves' hyperthyroidism. As the template, RNA transcripts were used to amplify TCR beta CDR3 regions. Scientists carried out first-round RT-PCR using HTBI primers and then a second-round multiplex PCR. MiXCR was run by TCRdb on the multiplex PCR reads, yielding one entry per CDR3 protein. The repertoire holds roughly 1.1 million distinct CDR3 sequences, 35% to 40% seen once, with roughly 11% in the top ten. Sequences were obtained from peripheral blood or thyroid tissue (not recorded which). The receptors derive from an adult man with Graves' hyperthyroidism.

About this clonotype: One end of the junction is discordant with germline, which a read error may explain. The rearrangement uses TRBV12-3 or TRBV12-4 and TRBJ1-2; weak D call: TRBD1 (5 bases). The CDR3 contains 15 residues. The CDR3 here is CAISFGPRAGQSYTF. The CDR3 DNA reads TGTGCCATCAGTTTTGGACCGCGGGCGGGGCAAAGCTACACCTTC.

There are many counts of this clonotype. The chain couples TRBV19 to TRBJ1-2; D gene ambiguous. The CDR3 is 13 amino acids. Germline values: CDR1 LNHDA, CDR2 SQIVND (reference sequence). V shed 9 bases and J shed 4 bases, with 15 bases lying between them. The CDR3 region has the DNA TGTGCCAGCCTCGAGGCGCCCGCCTATGGCTACACCTTC. Protein sequence: CASLEAPAYGYTF. The whole variable domain, remainder taken from reference TRBV19 and TRBJ1-2, is DGGITQSPKYLFRKEGQNVTLSCEQNLNHDAMYWYRQDPGQGLRLIYYSQIVNDFQKGDIAEGYSVSREKKESFPLTVTSAQKNPTAFYLCASLEAPAYGYTFGSGTRLTVV.

The sample holds many counts of this clonotype. The V gene is TRBV5-1, the J gene TRBJ2-7, with 8 bases identical to TRBD1. This CDR3 comprises 15 residues. V shed 4 bases and J 2 bases; nucleotides not matched to a gene: 8. In germline, CDR1 is SGHRS, CDR2 YFSETQ. CDR3 coding DNA: TGCGCCAGCAGCCTCCGGGACAGGAACCCCTACGAGCAGTACTTC. This translates into CASSLRDRNPYEQYF.

This clonotype was picked up many times. The chain combines TRBV12-3 or TRBV12-4 with TRBJ2-7; TRBD2 is a possible D gene (6 bases). The CDR3 sequence is 13 residues long. Trimming pared 7 bases from V and 4 bases from J, leaving 14 bases between. The CDR3 region is CASKEAGKYEQYF. The CDR3 DNA reads as TGTGCCAGCAAGGAGGCGGGGAAGTACGAGCAGTACTTC.

This clonotype came up a few times. The chain recombines TRBV5-6 with TRBJ2-7; 7 bases are shared with TRBD1. Germline assignment: CDR1 SGHDT and CDR2 YYEEEE. The junction had 9 bases not matched to a gene; V was cut back by 5 bases and J by 4 bases. The CDR3 loop spans 14 amino acids. CDR3 nucleotides: TGTGCCAGCAGTCCTGCCGACAGGGAATACGAGCAGTACTTC. It specifies CASSPADREYEQYF.

This clonotype was seen at least ten times. The chain joins TRBV12-3 or TRBV12-4 to TRBJ1-1, with 9 bases lining up with TRBD1. The CDR3 has 14 amino acids. J was trimmed by 3 bases and V by 6 bases; bases with no gene match: 5. DNA of the CDR3: TGTGCCAGCAGGGGACAGGGCTTACACACTGAAGCTTTCTTT. It codes for CASRGQGLHTEAFF.

At least ten counts were recorded for this clonotype. The J gene is TRBJ2-7, the V gene TRBV20-1; 11 bases agree with TRBD2. The germline gives CDR1 DFQATT, CDR2 SNEGSKA (reference sequence). V shed 3 bases and J 3 bases; nucleotides not matched to a gene: 4. The length of the CDR3 is 14 residues. CDR3 coding DNA: TGCAGTGCTAGCTACGGACTAGCGGGCTACGAGCAGTACTTC. The encoded protein is CSASYGLAGYEQYF.

This clonotype showed up many times. The chain employs TRBV10-3 and TRBJ2-5; 8 bases are a match to TRBD2. The germline gives CDR1 ENHRY, CDR2 SYGVKD. J was trimmed by 5 bases and V by 10 bases; bases with no gene match: 9. There are 13 residues in the CDR3. The CDR3 reads CATGRDDLETQYF. In nucleotides, the CDR3 is TGTGCCACCGGGAGGGATGACCTGGAGACCCAGTACTTC.

The chain carries TRBV10-3 and TRBJ1-1; D is possibly TRBD1 (5 bases). CDR3 size: 15 residues. Trimming took 5 bases from V and 3 from J, leaving 16 bases between them. Germline V gene data show CDR1 as ENHRY and CDR2 as SYGVKD. CDR3 nucleotides: TGTGCCATCAGTTGGCGTCGGGGCCGTCACACTGAAGCTTTCTTT. Translated: CAISWRRGRHTEAFF.

This clonotype was counted many times. The chain is built from TRBV7-9 and TRBJ1-2, with D perhaps TRBD1 (6 bases). The CDR3 is 15 amino acids. Looked up from germline, CDR1 is SEHNR and CDR2 is FQNEAQ (reference sequence). Trimming stripped 1 base from V and 4 bases from J, with 13 bases between. CDR3 loop: CASSLDRRGVYGYTF. The CDR3 DNA sequence: TGTGCCAGCAGCTTAGATCGCAGGGGAGTCTATGGCTACACCTTC.

This clonotype occurred once. The rearrangement uses TRBV29-1 and TRBJ2-7, with D possibly matching TRBD1 (6 bases). Germline V gene lookup returns CDR1 SQVTM and CDR2 ANQGSEA. The CDR3 runs 14 residues. V was shortened by 8 bases and J by 2 bases, with 19 bases between the two germline ends. DNA of the CDR3: TGCAGCAGCCAAGCCTTTACAGGGACCTACGAGCAGTACTTC. Translated, it gives CSSQAFTGTYEQYF.